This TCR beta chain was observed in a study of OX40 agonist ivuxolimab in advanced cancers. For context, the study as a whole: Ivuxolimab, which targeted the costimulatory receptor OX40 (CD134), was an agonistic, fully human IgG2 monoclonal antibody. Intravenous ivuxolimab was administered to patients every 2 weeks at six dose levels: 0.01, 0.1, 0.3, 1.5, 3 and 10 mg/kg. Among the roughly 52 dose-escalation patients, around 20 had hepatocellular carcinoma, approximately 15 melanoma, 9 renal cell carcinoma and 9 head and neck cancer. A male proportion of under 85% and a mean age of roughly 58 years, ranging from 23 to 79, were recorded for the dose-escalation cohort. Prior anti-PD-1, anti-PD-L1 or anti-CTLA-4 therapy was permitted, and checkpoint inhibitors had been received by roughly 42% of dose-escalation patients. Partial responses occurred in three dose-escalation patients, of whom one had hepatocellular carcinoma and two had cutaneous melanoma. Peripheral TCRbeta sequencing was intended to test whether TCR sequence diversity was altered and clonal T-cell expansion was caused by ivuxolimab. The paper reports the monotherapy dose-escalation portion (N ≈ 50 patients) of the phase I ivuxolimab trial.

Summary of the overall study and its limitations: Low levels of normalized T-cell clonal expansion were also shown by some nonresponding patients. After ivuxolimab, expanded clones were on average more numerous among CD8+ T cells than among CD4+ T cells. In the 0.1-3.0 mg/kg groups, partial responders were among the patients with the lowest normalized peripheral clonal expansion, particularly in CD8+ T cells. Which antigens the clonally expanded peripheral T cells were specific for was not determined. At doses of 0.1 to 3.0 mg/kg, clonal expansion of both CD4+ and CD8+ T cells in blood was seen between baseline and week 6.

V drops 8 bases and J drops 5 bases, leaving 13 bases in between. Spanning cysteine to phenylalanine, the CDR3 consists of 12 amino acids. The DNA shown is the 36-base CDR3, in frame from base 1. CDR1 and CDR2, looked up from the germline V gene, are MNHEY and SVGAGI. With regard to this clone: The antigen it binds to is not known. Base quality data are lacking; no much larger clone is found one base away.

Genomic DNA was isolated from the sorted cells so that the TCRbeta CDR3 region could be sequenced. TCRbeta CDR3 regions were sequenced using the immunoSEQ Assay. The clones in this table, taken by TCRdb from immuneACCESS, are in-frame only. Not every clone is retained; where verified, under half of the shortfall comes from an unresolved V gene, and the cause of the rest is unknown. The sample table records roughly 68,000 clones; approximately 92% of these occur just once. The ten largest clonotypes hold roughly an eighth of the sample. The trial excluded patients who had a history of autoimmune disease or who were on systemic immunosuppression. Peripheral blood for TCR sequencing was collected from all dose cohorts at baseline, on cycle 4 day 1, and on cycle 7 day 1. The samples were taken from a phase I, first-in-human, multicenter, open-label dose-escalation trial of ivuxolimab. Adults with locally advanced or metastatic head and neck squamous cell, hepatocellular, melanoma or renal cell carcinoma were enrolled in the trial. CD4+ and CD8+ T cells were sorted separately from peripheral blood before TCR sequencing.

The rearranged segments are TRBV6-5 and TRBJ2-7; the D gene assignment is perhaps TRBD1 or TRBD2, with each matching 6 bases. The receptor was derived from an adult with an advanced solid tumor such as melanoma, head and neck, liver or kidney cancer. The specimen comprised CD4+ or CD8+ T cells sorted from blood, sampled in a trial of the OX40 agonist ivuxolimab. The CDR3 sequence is CASSPGGHEQYF. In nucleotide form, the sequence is TGTGCCAGCTCCCCCGGGGGCCACGAGCAGTACTTC.